This entry features one TCR beta chain sequence. This entry comes from a study of cytotoxic CD8 clonotypes in ibrutinib-treated CLL. Across the study: The authors obtained response samples at a median of approximately 11 months of treatment, range 6 to 36. Samples yielded averages of about 250,000 productive templates and more than 90,000 productive rearrangements.

Around 1.8 micrograms of genomic DNA (from cryopreserved PBMCs) were used for TCR beta libraries. The data were produced by immunoSEQ multiplex PCR, yet TCRdb's version contains in-frame clones alone and is incomplete. The sample has hundreds of thousands of clones, 67% seen once. This TCR was sampled from a human donor with chronic lymphocytic leukemia. Sequencing was performed on PBMCs, taken after 36 months of ibrutinib treatment.

CDR3 coding DNA: TGTGCCAGCAGTGCTTGGACCTTCCCAGGTGACTATGGCTACACCTTC. As protein: CASSAWTFPGDYGYTF. This rearrangement joins TRBV2 to TRBJ1-2; no firm D call. Trimming took 4 bases from V and 3 from J, leaving 18 bases between them. This CDR3 is 16 amino acids long. Germline CDR1 SNHLY, CDR2 FYNNEI.